Each of the 5 T cell receptor beta chains below was sequenced from the same sample in a study of CD8+ T cells in alopecia areata (dated 2018 in TCRdb). Per the publication, the time point label means: baseline before oral tofacitinib. Libraries were built with the immunoSEQ multiplex PCR assay. RNA was extracted from all samples and reverse transcribed into cDNA as template for TCR sequencing. TCRdb mirrors the immuneACCESS table, restricted to in-frame sequences. Some clones are absent from its copies; in checked studies, under half trace to an unresolved V gene, and the reason for the others is unknown. The sample table records approximately 180,000 clones; roughly 60% of these occur just once. Roughly 1.7% of the sample lies in the top ten. The starting material was CD4+ T cells sorted from blood, obtained at week 0. The receptors stem from a human donor with alopecia areata.

This clone was seen a few times. This chain joins TRBV29-1 and TRBJ2-7, with 7 bases that match TRBD2. Germline V gene data show CDR1 as SQVTM and CDR2 as ANQGSEA. The length of the CDR3 is 13 residues. V gave up 2 bases and J gave up 5 bases; unmatched junction bases: 6. Written as DNA, the CDR3 is TGCAGCGTTGAACGGGGGGACCTACACGAGCAGTACTTC. Protein: CSVERGDLHEQYF.

The rearrangement links TRBV28 to TRBJ1-2, with TRBD1 matching 8 bases. CDR3 size: 16 residues. The V and J ends lost 5 bases and 4 bases, in that order; junction bases with no gene match: 12. Germline V lookup: CDR1 MDHEN, CDR2 SYDVKM. CDR3 nucleotides: TGTGCCAGCAGTCCGCCGGCTTCAGGGGGCGGCTATGGCTACACCTTC. Amino acids: CASSPPASGGGYGYTF.

This clone has only one observation. V is TRBV27 and J is TRBJ2-7; 9 bases are shared with TRBD1. The CDR3 extends over 15 amino acids. J gave up 2 bases and V 2 bases, and 4 bases lay outside the gene matches. From germline, CDR1 is MNHEY and CDR2 SMNVEV (reference sequence). The CDR3 protein is CASSLAGTGTYEQYF. The CDR3 nucleotides are TGTGCCAGCAGTTTAGCCGGGACAGGGACCTACGAGCAGTACTTC.

The rearrangement uses TRBV29-1 and TRBJ2-5; D is uncertain. Per germline, CDR1 SQVTM and CDR2 ANQGSEA. CDR3 length: 11 amino acids. V lost 4 bases to trimming and J lost 4 bases, with 7 bases between them. The CDR3 coding sequence is TGCAGCGTTGTCCCCAGAGAGACCCAGTACTTC. As protein: CSVVPRETQYF.

The chain joins TRBV27 to TRBJ2-1; either TRBD1 or TRBD2 may supply D (5 bases each). There are 14 residues in the CDR3. Germline assignment: CDR1 MNHEY and CDR2 SMNVEV (reference sequence). With 6 bases removed from V and 9 bases from J, the gap between germline ends came to 18 bases. The CDR3 bases are TGTGCCAGCAGCCCAGGGACCCCACCAAGTGAGCAGTTCTTC. It codes for CASSPGTPPSEQFF.